A selection of T cell receptor beta chains follows, all from one sample in a study of regulatory T cells in long-lasting Graves disease. Each CDR3 protein gets one entry after TCRdb re-called the multiplex PCR reads with MiXCR. The sample includes approximately 560,000 distinct CDR3 sequences, 15% to 20% of them seen just once. These data also formed part of another study, on T cells in Graves' hyperthyroidism and ophthalmopathy.

The sample in question was peripheral blood mononuclear cells (PBMCs), obtained at new diagnosis, from a patient treated with antithyroid drugs. The receptors were sampled from a young man with Graves disease. CDR3s leave out the opening cysteine and the closing phenylalanine or tryptophan.

v_call,cdr3_aa
TRBV2,ASSEGTSGSCEQY
TRBV9,ASSPRDSGEKLF
TRBV10-3,ATAYDQTRGPADTQY
TRBV5-1,ASRRTQTRGSQETQY
TRBV4-2,ASSPNLGSYNEQF
TRBV6-5,ASSLMVSGETQY
TRBV6-1,ASSELGQIRDNEKLF
TRBV29-1,SIRQGNEKLF
TRBV2,ASSVWVGQETQY
TRBV27,ASSLLGAQRAYEQY
TRBV27,ASSFRGASLLGTGELF
TRBV20-1,SARPGRRNTEAF
TRBV6-4,ASSDAVTYEQY
TRBV28,ASRQDTSYNEQF
TRBV27,ASSRRDNEQF
TRBV11-2,ASNSGGYSSYEQY
TRBV5-1,ASSLIPPDTQY
TRBV28,ASSPTGFGNQPQH
TRBV6-5,ASSSSTGSSVAQY
TRBV12-3/TRBV12-4,ASSSPGTHGGLPDTQY
TRBV19,ASSLTGTQSNQPQH
TRBV25-1,ASSEGSADRLREKLF
TRBV7-9,ASSPLRGHEQF
TRBV18,ASSPILAGDRGLDTQY
TRBV10-3,TIRRSTGEETQY
TRBV6-1,ASSPSDSREKLF
TRBV19,ASSGGTGSEQF
TRBV9,ASSVGAISGNTIY
TRBV6-1,ASSEYPGGLAGELF
TRBV7-9,ASSYGLAASSYEQY
TRBV7-2,ASSLVPGGREQF
TRBV3-1,ATRQRGGPYTGELF